This T cell receptor beta chain was sequenced during a study of persistence of HIV-infected CD4 T cells (dated by TCRdb to 2020 to 2021). Background for the entire study: Suppressive ART had been received by participants for a median of 8 years. Anti-CD3/anti-CD28 stimulation activated a higher proportion of cells, with a lower memory fraction, than antigen stimulation. The clonality of all cells in each sorted population was measured by TCRbeta sequencing, and the clonality of infected cells was measured by proviral sequencing. The TCR cluster analysis across participants included roughly 8 participants for CMV and over 5 participants for Gag. The study isolated CMV- and HIV-1 Gag-responding CD4+ T cells from ART-treated individuals to examine antigen-driven clonal expansion of HIV-1-infected cells. Peripheral blood samples of up to about 200 mL were collected at multiple time points, except for a couple of participants, who underwent leukapheresis at a single time point. General study outcomes and caveats: Enrichment of degenerate expanded CDR3beta sequences was found in antigen-responding cells, suggesting convergent selection of CD4+ responses to CMV and Gag. Restriction of bulk TCR analyses to the rare CMV-responding cells that actually carried HIV-1 proviruses was not possible. TCRbeta richness in CMV- and Gag-responding cells was significantly lower than in anti-CD3/anti-CD28-responding cells; CMV-responding cells had higher oligoclonality than CD3/CD28-stimulated and Gag-responding cells. Few individuals were included in the study, and only a limited range of antigens was tested. Within the same sorted populations, how oligoclonal the TCRs were correlated with how oligoclonal the proviruses were.

Reading the label with the study, this specimen's treatment or condition is: suppressive antiretroviral therapy. As a nonspecific positive control representing the CD4+ T cell repertoire, cells were stimulated with anti-CD3/anti-CD28 magnetic beads. Responding CD4+ T cells were sorted on the basis of upregulation of both CD40 ligand and CD69. Participants were HIV-1-infected adults who started suppressive ART during chronic infection. Plasma HIV-1 RNA had been undetectable (below 50 copies/mL) in participants for at least 4 years. To be included, participants needed a CD4+ T cell count above 400 cells/uL and a positive CMV serology. Before stimulation, PBMCs were isolated using density centrifugation and depleted of CD8+ T cells. For around 17 hours, CD8-depleted PBMCs were stimulated with anti-CD28/CD49d costimulation, a CD40-blocking antibody, and enfuvirtide, which was added to prevent new infections. Cell sorting was done on a Beckman Coulter MoFlo Legacy or XDP sorter, and dead cells were excluded with propidium iodide. Genomic DNA was extracted with the QIAamp DNA Mini Kit for samples above one million cells, otherwise with the Quick-DNA Microprep Kit.

V gives up 11 bases and J gives up 2 bases, and the segment between their germline ends measures 19 bases. The germline V gene specifies ENHRY as CDR1 and SYGVKD as CDR2. From its cysteine to its phenylalanine, the CDR3 spans 16 amino acids. Of all the DNA, just the CDR3 is kept, 48 bases in frame from base 1. The immunoSEQ hsTCRB assay version 4 in survey mode was used to sequence TCRbeta repertoires from genomic DNA. For TCRbeta sequencing, genomic DNA was diluted to approximately 9.6 ng/uL, and up to 1 ug was used per sample. Turning to the authors' computational methods: TCRbeta data analysis was done in ImmunoSeq Analyzer 3.0, and diversity was calculated on productive nucleotide rearrangements. Lower-bound TCR diversity was estimated with the improved Chao index, and clonality with the Gini coefficient using the Immunarch R package. Different nucleotide rearrangements encoding the same CDR3beta amino acid sequence were treated as distinct clonotypes. Differential abundance analysis found TCRbeta sequences that were significantly enriched in antigen-responding cells compared with anti-CD3/anti-CD28-activated cells. GLIPH2 clustered TCRs by predicted peptide-MHC specificity, both within individual participants and across merged participant data sets. TCRdb re-hosts the immuneACCESS table, in-frame sequences only. Its copies lack some clones; in the studies checked, an unresolved V gene accounts for under half of them, and the cause for the rest is not known. The DNA was the basis for D and trimming; V, J and clone size are from that table. The sample data list tens of thousands of clones, and about 88% of these were observed just once. Together, the top ten hold 0.4% to 0.5% of the sample.

Note on this clone: What this receptor recognizes is not known. No base-level quality is on record; no much larger clone is a single base apart.

This TCR derives from an adult woman with HIV who was CMV-seropositive. Sequenced here: CD4+ T cells sorted from PBMCs after approximately 19-hour stimulation, sampled from a patient who received antiretroviral therapy. This sample's cell subset or site label indicates: CD40L+CD69+ CD4 T cells responding to anti-CD3/anti-CD28 beads, representing the overall repertoire. The V and J segments used are TRBV10-3 and TRBJ2-6; the best D guess is TRBD1, with 6 bases matching. CDR3 protein: CAVYSPGDTGANVLTF. The sequenced DNA: TGTGCCGTGTACTCCCCTGGGGACACTGGGGCCAACGTCCTGACTTTC.